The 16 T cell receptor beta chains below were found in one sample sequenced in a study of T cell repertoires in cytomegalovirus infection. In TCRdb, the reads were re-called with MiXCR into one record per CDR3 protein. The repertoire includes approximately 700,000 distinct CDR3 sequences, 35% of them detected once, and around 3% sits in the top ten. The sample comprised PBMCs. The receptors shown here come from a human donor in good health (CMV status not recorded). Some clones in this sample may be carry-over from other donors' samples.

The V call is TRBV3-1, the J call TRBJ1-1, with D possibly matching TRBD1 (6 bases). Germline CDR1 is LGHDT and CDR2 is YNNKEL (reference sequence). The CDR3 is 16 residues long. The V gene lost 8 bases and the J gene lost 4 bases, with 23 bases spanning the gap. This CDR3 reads CASHPLGGVPGTEAFF. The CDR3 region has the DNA TGTGCCAGCCATCCCCTCGGGGGCGTGCCGGGCACTGAAGCTTTCTTT.

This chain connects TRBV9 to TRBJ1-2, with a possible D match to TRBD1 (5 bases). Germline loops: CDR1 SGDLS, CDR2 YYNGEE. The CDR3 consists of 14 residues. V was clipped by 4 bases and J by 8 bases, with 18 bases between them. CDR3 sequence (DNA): TGTGCCAGCAGCAGGATTACGGGGCTGAAGGGCTACACCTTC. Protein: CASSRITGLKGYTF.

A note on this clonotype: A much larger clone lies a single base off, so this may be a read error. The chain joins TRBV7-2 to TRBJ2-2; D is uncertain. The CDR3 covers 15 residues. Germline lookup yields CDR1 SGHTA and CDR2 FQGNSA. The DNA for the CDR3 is TGTGCCTCGAGTCAAGGTGGGCCGAACGCCGGGGAGCTGTTTTTT. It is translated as CASSQGGPNAGELFF.

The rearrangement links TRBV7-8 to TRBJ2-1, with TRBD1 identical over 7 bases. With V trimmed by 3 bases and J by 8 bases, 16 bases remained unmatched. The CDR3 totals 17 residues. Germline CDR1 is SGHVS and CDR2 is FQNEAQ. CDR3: CASSLGVRRQGEDEQFF. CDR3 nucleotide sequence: TGTGCCAGCAGCTTGGGGGTCCGGAGACAGGGTGAGGATGAGCAGTTCTTC.

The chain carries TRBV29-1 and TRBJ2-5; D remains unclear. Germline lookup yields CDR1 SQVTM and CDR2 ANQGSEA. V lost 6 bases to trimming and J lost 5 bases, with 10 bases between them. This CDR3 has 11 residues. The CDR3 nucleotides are TGCAGCGTCCTCGACATGGAGACCCAGTACTTC. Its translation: CSVLDMETQYF.

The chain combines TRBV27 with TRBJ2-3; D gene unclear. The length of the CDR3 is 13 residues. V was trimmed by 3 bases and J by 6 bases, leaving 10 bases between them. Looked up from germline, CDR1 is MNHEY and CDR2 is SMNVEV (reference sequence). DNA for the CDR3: TGTGCCAGCAGTTTCGCCATGTTGGATACGCAGTATTTT. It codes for CASSFAMLDTQYF.

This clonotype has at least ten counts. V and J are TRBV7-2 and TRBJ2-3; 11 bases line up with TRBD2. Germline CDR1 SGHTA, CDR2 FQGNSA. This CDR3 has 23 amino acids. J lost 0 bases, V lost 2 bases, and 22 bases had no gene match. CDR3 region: CASSLTPVASGRKRSYSTDTQYF. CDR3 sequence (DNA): TGTGCCAGCAGCTTAACGCCCGTGGCTAGCGGGAGGAAGCGATCTTATAGCACAGATACGCAGTATTTT. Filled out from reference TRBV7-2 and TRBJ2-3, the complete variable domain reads GAGVSQSPSNKVTEKGKDVELRCDPISGHTALYWYRQSLGQGLEFLIYFQGNSAPDKSGLPSDRFSAERTGGSVSTLTIQRTQQEDSAVYLCASSLTPVASGRKRSYSTDTQYFGPGTRLTVL.

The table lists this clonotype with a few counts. CDR3 residues: CASSVLAGVGEQYF. The CDR3 coding sequence is TGTGCCAGTAGTGTACTAGCGGGAGTGGGAGAGCAGTACTTC. The chain joins TRBV19 to TRBJ2-7; 11 bases agree with TRBD2. After removal of 5 bases from V and 7 bases from J, the junction contained 7 bases not matched to a gene. CDR3 length: 14 residues. From germline, CDR1 is LNHDA and CDR2 SQIVND (reference sequence).

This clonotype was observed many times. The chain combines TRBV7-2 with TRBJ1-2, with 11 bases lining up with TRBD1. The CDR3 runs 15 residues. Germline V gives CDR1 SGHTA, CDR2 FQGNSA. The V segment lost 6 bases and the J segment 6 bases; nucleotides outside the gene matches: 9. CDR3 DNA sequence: TGTGCCAGCAGGGCCGGGACAGGGGGTGGTGATGGCTACACCTTC. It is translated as CASRAGTGGGDGYTF.

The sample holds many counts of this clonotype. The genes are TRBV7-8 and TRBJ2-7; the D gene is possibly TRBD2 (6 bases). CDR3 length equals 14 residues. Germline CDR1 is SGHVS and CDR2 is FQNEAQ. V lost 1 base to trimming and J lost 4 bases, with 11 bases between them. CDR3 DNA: TGTGCCAGCAGCTTAGACGGGAGCGGGTACGAGCAGTACTTC. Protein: CASSLDGSGYEQYF.

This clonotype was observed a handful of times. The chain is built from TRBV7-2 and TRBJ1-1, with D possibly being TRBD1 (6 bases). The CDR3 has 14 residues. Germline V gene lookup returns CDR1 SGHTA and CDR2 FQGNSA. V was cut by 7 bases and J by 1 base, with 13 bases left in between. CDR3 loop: CASKGGGGNTEAFF. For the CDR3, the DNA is TGTGCCAGCAAGGGGGGCGGAGGGAACACTGAAGCTTTCTTT. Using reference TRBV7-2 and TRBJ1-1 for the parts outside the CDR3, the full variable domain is GAGVSQSPSNKVTEKGKDVELRCDPISGHTALYWYRQSLGQGLEFLIYFQGNSAPDKSGLPSDRFSAERTGGSVSTLTIQRTQQEDSAVYLCASKGGGGNTEAFFGQGTRLTVV.

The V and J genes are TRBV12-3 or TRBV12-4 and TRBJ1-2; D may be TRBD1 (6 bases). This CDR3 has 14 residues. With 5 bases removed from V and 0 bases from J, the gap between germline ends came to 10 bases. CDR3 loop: CASSTRQANYGYTF. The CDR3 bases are TGTGCCAGCAGTACCCGACAGGCTAACTATGGCTACACCTTC.

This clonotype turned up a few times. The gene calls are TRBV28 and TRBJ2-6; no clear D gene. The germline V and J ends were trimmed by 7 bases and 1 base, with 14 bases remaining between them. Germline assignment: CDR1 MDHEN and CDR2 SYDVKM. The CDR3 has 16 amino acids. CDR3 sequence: CASKYATGSGANVLTF. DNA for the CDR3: TGTGCCAGCAAGTACGCGACCGGATCTGGGGCCAACGTCCTGACTTTC.

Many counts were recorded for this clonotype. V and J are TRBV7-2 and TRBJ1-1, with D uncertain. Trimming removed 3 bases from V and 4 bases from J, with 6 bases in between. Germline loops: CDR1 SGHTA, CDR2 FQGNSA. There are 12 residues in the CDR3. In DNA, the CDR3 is TGTGCCAGCAGCTTTTTTTCCACTGAAGCTTTCTTT. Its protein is CASSFFSTEAFF.

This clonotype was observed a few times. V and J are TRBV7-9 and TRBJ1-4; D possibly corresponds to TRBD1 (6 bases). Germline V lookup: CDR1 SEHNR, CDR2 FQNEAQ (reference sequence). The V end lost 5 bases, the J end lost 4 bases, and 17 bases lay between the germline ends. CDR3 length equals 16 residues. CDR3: CASSEARTADNEKLFF. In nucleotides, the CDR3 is TGTGCCAGCAGCGAGGCGCGGACAGCGGATAATGAAAAACTGTTTTTT.

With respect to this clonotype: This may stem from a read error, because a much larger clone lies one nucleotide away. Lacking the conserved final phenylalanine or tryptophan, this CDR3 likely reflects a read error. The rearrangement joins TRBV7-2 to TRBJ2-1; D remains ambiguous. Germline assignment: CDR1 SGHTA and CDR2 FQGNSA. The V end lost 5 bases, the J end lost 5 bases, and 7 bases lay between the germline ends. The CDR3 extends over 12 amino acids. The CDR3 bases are TGTGCCAGCAGCCTACTTCACAATGAGCAGTTCGTC. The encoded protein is CASSLLHNEQFV.